One sample yielded the 32 T cell receptor beta chains listed below, sequenced in a study of T cell responses to AZD1222 COVID-19 vaccine. Sequenced by immunoSEQ multiplex PCR; TCRdb stores in-frame clones only, minus some. In the table there are more than 55,000 clones, approximately 92% of which are singletons. Material: peripheral blood, obtained 28 days after the second AZD1222 dose. The origin of the receptors is an adult who received the AZD1222 COVID-19 vaccine.

The chain recombines TRBV20-1 with TRBJ2-1, with TRBD2 matching 8 bases. The CDR3 is 14 amino acids. V shed 3 bases, J shed 4 bases, and the junction held 5 bases outside the gene matches. CDR1 and CDR2 (germline): DFQATT, SNEGSKA (reference sequence). The DNA of the CDR3 is TGCAGTGCTAGTGGTAGCGGGGCTTACAATGAGCAGTTCTTC. Its translation is CSASGSGAYNEQFF.

CDR3 protein: CASSPPPSVNTEAFF. The CDR3 DNA is TGTGCCAGCAGCCCCCCCCCGAGCGTTAACACTGAAGCTTTCTTT. The V and J genes are TRBV6-5 and TRBJ1-1; D gene uncertain. Trimming pared 6 bases from V and 2 bases from J, leaving 16 bases between. Germline assignment: CDR1 MNHEY and CDR2 SVGAGI. The CDR3 contains 15 residues.

The CDR3, as DNA: TGTGCCAGCAGCGTAGGAGGGAGGAACACTGAAGCTTTCTTT. This codes for CASSVGGRNTEAFF. The chain uses TRBV9 and TRBJ1-1; D is uncertain. This CDR3 is 14 amino acids long. V was cut by 0 bases and J by 1 base, with 7 bases left in between. Germline CDR1 reads SGDLS; CDR2 reads YYNGEE.

This chain uses TRBV6-5 with TRBJ2-1, with D uncertain. The CDR3 contains 15 residues. V was trimmed by 6 bases and J by 3 bases, leaving 15 bases between them. Germline-derived CDR1 and CDR2 are MNHEY and SVGAGI. The CDR3 loop is CASRARDLIYNEQFF. The CDR3 coding sequence is TGTGCCAGCAGAGCCCGAGACCTAATCTACAATGAGCAGTTCTTC.

This chain's CDR3 is CASSITTIGEQFF. CDR3 DNA sequence: TGTGCCAGTAGTATAACTACTATTGGTGAGCAGTTCTTC. The chain recombines TRBV19 with TRBJ2-1; the D is unclear. The germline V and J ends were trimmed by 2 bases and 9 bases, with 11 bases remaining between them. The germline CDR1 and CDR2 sequences are LNHDA and SQIVND (reference sequence). CDR3 length: 13 amino acids. Full variable domain (remainder filled in from reference TRBV19 and TRBJ2-1): DGGITQSPKYLFRKEGQNVTLSCEQNLNHDAMYWYRQDPGQGLRLIYYSQIVNDFQKGDIAEGYSVSREKKESFPLTVTSAQKNPTAFYLCASSITTIGEQFFGPGTRLTVL.

The rearrangement links TRBV5-4 to TRBJ2-7; D unclear. Trimming shortened V by 0 bases and J by 5 bases, and 12 bases separated the two germline ends. The CDR3 consists of 14 residues. The germline V gene encodes CDR1 SGHNT and CDR2 YYREEE (reference sequence). The CDR3 is CASSLETASHEQYF. The CDR3 coding sequence is TGTGCCAGCAGCTTGGAGACGGCGTCCCACGAGCAGTACTTC. Complete variable domain (other parts from reference TRBV5-4 and TRBJ2-7): ETGVTQSPTHLIKTRGQQVTLRCSSQSGHNTVSWYQQALGQGPQFIFQYYREEENGRGNFPPRFSGLQFPNYSSELNVNALELDDSALYLCASSLETASHEQYFGPGTRLTVT.

The chain uses TRBV10-1 and TRBJ2-1; 14 nucleotides align to TRBD2. Per the germline V gene, CDR1 is WNHNN and CDR2 is SYGVQD (reference sequence). The V gene end was trimmed by 3 bases and the J gene end by 6 bases; junction bases not matched to a gene: 10. This CDR3 spans 18 amino acids. The CDR3 is CASSDGGTSGRFRNEQFF. The CDR3, as DNA: TGCGCCAGCAGTGACGGTGGGACTAGCGGGAGATTTCGCAATGAGCAGTTCTTC.

The chain carries TRBV7-6 and TRBJ2-7, with 7 bases aligning to TRBD2. V dropped 2 bases and J dropped 4; count of bases not matched to a gene: 11. The germline V gene encodes CDR1 SGHVS and CDR2 FNYEAQ. The CDR3 extends over 16 amino acids. DNA of the CDR3: TGTGCCAGCAGCTTAATCCTAGGCGGGAGTGGTTACGAGCAGTACTTC. This sequence encodes CASSLILGGSGYEQYF. Full variable domain (remainder filled in from reference TRBV7-6 and TRBJ2-7): GAGVSQSPRYKVTKRGQDVALRCDPISGHVSLYWYRQALGQGPEFLTYFNYEAQQDKSGLPNDRFSAERPEGSISTLTIQRTEQRDSAMYRCASSLILGGSGYEQYFGPGTRLTVT.

The V gene is TRBV19, the J gene TRBJ2-3; D gene unclear. Trimming shortened V by 2 bases and J by 5 bases, and 26 bases separated the two germline ends. The germline V gene has CDR1 LNHDA and CDR2 SQIVND (reference sequence). The CDR3 consists of 19 residues. This CDR3 is CASSIIFGAIARSEDTQYF. The DNA of the CDR3 is TGTGCCAGTAGTATAATTTTTGGAGCCATTGCCAGGTCCGAAGATACGCAGTATTTT.

The CDR3 region has the DNA TGCGCCAGCAGCTCGGCCAGCGGGGGGCCAGGGGAGACCCAGTACTTC. Its protein product is CASSSASGGPGETQYF. This chain links TRBV5-1 with TRBJ2-5; 9 bases agree with TRBD2. The V and J ends lost 3 bases and 5 bases, in that order; junction bases with no gene match: 11. CDR1 and CDR2 from the germline V gene are SGHRS and YFSETQ. This CDR3 has 16 residues.

The chain employs TRBV19 and TRBJ2-3; TRBD2 is a possible D gene (6 bases). The germline V gene has CDR1 LNHDA and CDR2 SQIVND (reference sequence). V was pared by 7 bases and J by 3 bases, with 14 bases between. The CDR3 is 14 amino acids. CDR3 loop: CASMRGPKTDTQYF. The CDR3 DNA reads as TGTGCCAGTATGCGGGGACCCAAAACAGATACGCAGTATTTT.

The V gene is TRBV7-8, the J gene TRBJ2-1; tentative D call: TRBD2 (8 bases). There are 16 residues in the CDR3. Trimming took off 0 bases at V and 5 bases at J, with 14 bases between the two ends. The germline gives CDR1 SGHVS, CDR2 FQNEAQ. The CDR3 here is CASSLAGTRGHNEQFF. The CDR3 DNA reads as TGTGCCAGCAGCTTAGCCGGGACTAGGGGGCACAATGAGCAGTTCTTC.

V usage is TRBV2 and J usage is TRBJ2-7, with 13 bases identical to TRBD2. This CDR3 is built from 15 residues. The J segment lost 3 bases and the V segment lost 6 bases, leaving 5 bases of the junction unmatched. Germline-derived CDR1 and CDR2 are SNHLY and FYNNEI. Written as DNA, the CDR3 is TGTGCCAGCAGCACAGGACTAGCGGGGGTCTACGAGCAGTACTTC. Amino acid sequence: CASSTGLAGVYEQYF. Full variable domain (rest looked up from reference TRBV2 and TRBJ2-7): EPEVTQTPSHQVTQMGQEVILRCVPISNHLYFYWYRQILGQKVEFLVSFYNNEISEKSEIFDDQFSVERPDGSNFTLKIRSTKLEDSAMYFCASSTGLAGVYEQYFGPGTRLTVT.

This chain connects TRBV3-1 (or the pseudogene TRBV3-2) to TRBJ2-2, with 9 bases lining up with TRBD1. The CDR3 sequence is 15 residues long. V gave up 6 bases and J gave up 6 bases; unmatched junction bases: 8. Germline assignment: CDR1 LGHDT and CDR2 YNNKEL (reference sequence). The CDR3 loop reads CASSQQGARAGELFF. The DNA for the CDR3 is TGTGCCAGCAGTCAACAGGGGGCGCGGGCCGGGGAGCTGTTTTTT.

This clone was counted a single time. The chain employs TRBV10-3 and TRBJ1-2; D is possibly TRBD1 (5 bases). Germline-derived CDR1 and CDR2 are ENHRY and SYGVKD. Deletions cut 7 bases from V and 2 bases from J, with 8 bases between. The CDR3 sequence is 12 residues long. The CDR3 DNA follows: TGTGCCATCAACGGGGGAAACTATGGCTACACCTTC. It codes for CAINGGNYGYTF.

The chain is built from TRBV5-1 and TRBJ1-4; tentatively, D is TRBD1 (5 bases). Trimming cost V 0 bases and J 6 bases, with 15 bases left between them. This CDR3 has 16 residues. The germline V gene encodes CDR1 SGHRS and CDR2 YFSETQ. The DNA for the CDR3 is TGCGCCAGCAGCTTGGCTGGGGGGGTAGGTGATGAAAAACTGTTTTTT. The encoded protein is CASSLAGGVGDEKLFF.

This chain joins TRBV19 and TRBJ2-6, with 9 bases lining up with TRBD1. V was pared by 7 bases and J by 1 base, with 8 bases of the junction left unmatched. The CDR3 covers 17 residues. CDR1 LNHDA and CDR2 SQIVND come from the germline V gene (reference sequence). CDR3 loop: CASTRDRVFSGANVLTF. CDR3 coding DNA: TGTGCCAGTACACGGGACAGGGTTTTTTCTGGGGCCAACGTCCTGACTTTC. The variable domain in full, with the rest retrieved from reference TRBV19 and TRBJ2-6, is DGGITQSPKYLFRKEGQNVTLSCEQNLNHDAMYWYRQDPGQGLRLIYYSQIVNDFQKGDIAEGYSVSREKKESFPLTVTSAQKNPTAFYLCASTRDRVFSGANVLTFGAGSRLTVL.

The chain combines TRBV19 with TRBJ1-5, with D possibly TRBD1 on 5 matching bases. CDR1 is LNHDA and CDR2 is SQIVND in the germline V gene (reference sequence). Trimming took off 6 bases at V and 4 bases at J, with 16 bases between the two ends. The CDR3 is 15 amino acids. Here the CDR3 reads CASRVSSGRNQPQHF. DNA for the CDR3: TGTGCCAGTAGGGTCTCATCAGGGAGGAATCAGCCCCAGCATTTT. Full variable domain (rest looked up from reference TRBV19 and TRBJ1-5): DGGITQSPKYLFRKEGQNVTLSCEQNLNHDAMYWYRQDPGQGLRLIYYSQIVNDFQKGDIAEGYSVSREKKESFPLTVTSAQKNPTAFYLCASRVSSGRNQPQHFGDGTRLSIL.

The rearrangement links TRBV28 to TRBJ2-7; D remains unclear. With 8 bases removed from V and 2 bases from J, the gap between germline ends came to 13 bases. The length of the CDR3 is 13 residues. Germline values: CDR1 MDHEN, CDR2 SYDVKM. The CDR3 loop is CASELGGAYEQYF. DNA of the CDR3: TGTGCCAGCGAGCTAGGCGGCGCCTACGAGCAGTACTTC.

The chain is built from TRBV30 and TRBJ1-1; D is uncertain. CDR1 GTSNPN and CDR2 SVGIG come from the germline V gene (reference sequence). The germline V and J ends were trimmed by 6 bases and 1 base, with 9 bases remaining between them. CDR3 length equals 12 residues. CDR3 bases: TGTGCCTGCCGCTTGACGAACACTGAAGCTTTCTTT. It yields the protein CACRLTNTEAFF. The full variable domain, rest sourced from reference TRBV30 and TRBJ1-1, is SQTIHQWPATLVQPVGSPLSLECTVEGTSNPNLYWYRQAAGRGLQLLFYSVGIGQISSEVPQNLSASRPQDRQFILSSKKLLLSDSGFYLCACRLTNTEAFFGQGTRLTVV.

The chain links TRBV19 to TRBJ2-1, with 11 bases matching TRBD1. This CDR3 comprises 16 residues. Trimming removed 5 bases from V and 3 bases from J; junction bases left unmatched: 6. Germline loops: CDR1 LNHDA, CDR2 SQIVND (reference sequence). CDR3 DNA: TGTGCCAGTAGTCCGGCGGGACAGGGGGGCTACAATGAGCAGTTCTTC. This codes for CASSPAGQGGYNEQFF.

This chain connects TRBV11-2 to TRBJ2-1, with TRBD1 identical over 7 bases. Looked up from germline, CDR1 is SGHAT and CDR2 is FQNNGV. The CDR3 extends over 15 amino acids. The J segment lost 7 bases and the V segment lost 4 bases, leaving 10 bases of the junction unmatched. The CDR3 reads CASSSGPTRGNEQFF. The CDR3 DNA reads as TGTGCCAGCAGCTCTGGACCCACCAGGGGGAATGAGCAGTTCTTC.

The chain has TRBV6-2 or TRBV6-3 and TRBJ2-3, with 7 nucleotides matching TRBD2. Germline CDR1 reads MNHEY; CDR2 reads SVGEGT. The ends lost 5 bases at V and 2 bases at J; junction bases unmatched: 10. This CDR3 contains 16 residues. In nucleotides, the CDR3 is TGTGCCAGCAGTCCCATCCGACTAGCCAACACAGATACGCAGTATTTT. It is translated as CASSPIRLANTDTQYF.

This clone was found once. The chain employs TRBV5-8 and TRBJ1-4, with 8 positions matching TRBD1. The length of the CDR3 is 16 residues. Germline lookup yields CDR1 SGHTS and CDR2 YDEGEE. V lost 4 bases to trimming and J lost 1 base; unmatched junction nucleotides: 6. This CDR3 is CASSPTGVGTNEKLFF. In DNA form, the CDR3 reads TGTGCCAGCAGCCCGACAGGGGTGGGAACTAATGAAAAACTGTTTTTT.

The J gene is TRBJ1-2, the V gene TRBV7-2; D is undetermined. Germline lookup yields CDR1 SGHTA and CDR2 FQGNSA. Trimming cost V 2 bases and J 0 bases, with 7 bases left between them. This CDR3 is 14 amino acids long. CDR3 region: CASSLRQANYGYTF. Written as DNA, the CDR3 is TGTGCCAGCAGCTTAAGGCAGGCTAACTATGGCTACACCTTC.

In its sample, this clone was seen a few times. The V gene is TRBV14, the J gene TRBJ1-2; D may be TRBD1 (5 bases). Germline CDR1 is SGHDN and CDR2 is FVKESK. V dropped 3 bases and J dropped 2 bases, with 13 bases sitting between them. CDR3 size: 15 residues. The CDR3 loop is CASSQIQGWNYGYTF. Here the CDR3 DNA reads TGTGCCAGCAGCCAGATTCAGGGCTGGAACTATGGCTACACCTTC.

J is TRBJ2-5 and V is TRBV5-1; weak D call: TRBD1 (6 bases). The germline V gene encodes CDR1 SGHRS and CDR2 YFSETQ. The V end lost 4 bases, the J end lost 2 bases, and 12 bases lay between the germline ends. The length of the CDR3 is 14 residues. The CDR3 coding sequence is TGCGCCAGCAGCCCGGACAGCCCACAAGAGACCCAGTACTTC. Translation gives CASSPDSPQETQYF.

The V call is TRBV6-1, the J call TRBJ1-2; possibly TRBD1 for D (5 bases). Trimming stripped 0 bases from V and 7 bases from J, with 6 bases between. Per the germline V gene, CDR1 is MNHNS and CDR2 is SASEGT. CDR3 length equals 12 residues. Here the CDR3 reads CASSEAGGGYTF. CDR3 DNA: TGTGCCAGCAGTGAAGCGGGGGGTGGCTACACCTTC.

The chain links TRBV5-8 to TRBJ2-7; 10 bases map to TRBD1. The CDR3 sequence is 16 residues long. The ends lost 2 bases at V and 3 bases at J; junction bases unmatched: 8. Per germline, CDR1 SGHTS and CDR2 YDEGEE. The CDR3 loop reads CASSFIEGQGNYEQYF. The CDR3 bases are TGTGCCAGCAGCTTTATAGAGGGACAGGGGAACTACGAGCAGTACTTC.

Concerning this clone itself: This CDR3 is also generated by other DNA sequences in the sample. V is TRBV6-5 and J is TRBJ2-2; D gene unclear. Trimming removed 4 bases at V and 0 bases at J, with 3 bases between. The CDR3 runs 13 residues. Germline loops: CDR1 MNHEY, CDR2 SVGAGI. DNA of the CDR3: TGTGCCAGCAGTTCCCCGAACACCGGGGAGCTGTTTTTT. Its translation: CASSSPNTGELFF.

This chain links TRBV28 with TRBJ2-1; 9 nucleotides line up with TRBD1. CDR3 length: 15 amino acids. Trimming took 2 bases from V and 5 from J; bases not matched to a gene: 4. The V gene's germline CDR1 is MDHEN and CDR2 SYDVKM. CDR3 sequence (DNA): TGTGCCAGCAGTTTACTGGACAGGGGCGACAATGAGCAGTTCTTC. The encoded protein is CASSLLDRGDNEQFF.

This clone was observed once. The chain employs TRBV5-1 and TRBJ2-7; maybe TRBD1 (6 bases). Looked up from germline, CDR1 is SGHRS and CDR2 is YFSETQ. V was trimmed by 0 bases and J by 3 bases, leaving 13 bases between them. The CDR3 loop spans 15 amino acids. CDR3 DNA sequence: TGCGCCAGCAGCTTGGCCGGCCGGGACAACTACGAGCAGTACTTC. This sequence encodes CASSLAGRDNYEQYF.